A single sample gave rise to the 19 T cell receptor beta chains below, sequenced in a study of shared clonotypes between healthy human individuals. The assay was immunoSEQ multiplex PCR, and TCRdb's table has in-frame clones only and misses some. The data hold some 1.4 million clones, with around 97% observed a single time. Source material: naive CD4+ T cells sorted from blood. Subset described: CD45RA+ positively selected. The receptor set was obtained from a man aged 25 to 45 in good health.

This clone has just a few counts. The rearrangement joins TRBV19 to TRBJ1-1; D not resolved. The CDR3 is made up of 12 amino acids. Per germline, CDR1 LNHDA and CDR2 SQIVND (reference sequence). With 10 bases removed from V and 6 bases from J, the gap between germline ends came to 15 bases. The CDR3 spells CAIGRTGAEAFF. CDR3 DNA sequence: TGTGCCATCGGACGGACCGGGGCTGAAGCTTTCTTT.

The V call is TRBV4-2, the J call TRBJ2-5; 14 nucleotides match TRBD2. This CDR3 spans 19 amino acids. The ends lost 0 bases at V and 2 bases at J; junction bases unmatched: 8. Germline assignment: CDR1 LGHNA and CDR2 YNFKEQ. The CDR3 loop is CASSQEGTSGRLRQETQYF. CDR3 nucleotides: TGTGCCAGCAGCCAAGAAGGGACTAGCGGGAGACTTCGGCAAGAGACCCAGTACTTC.

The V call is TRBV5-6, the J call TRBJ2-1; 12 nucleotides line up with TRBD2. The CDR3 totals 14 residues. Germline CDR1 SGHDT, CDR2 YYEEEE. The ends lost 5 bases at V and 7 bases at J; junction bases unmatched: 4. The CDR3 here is CASSLAGGPNEQFF. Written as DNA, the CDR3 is TGTGCCAGCAGTCTAGCGGGAGGGCCAAATGAGCAGTTCTTC.

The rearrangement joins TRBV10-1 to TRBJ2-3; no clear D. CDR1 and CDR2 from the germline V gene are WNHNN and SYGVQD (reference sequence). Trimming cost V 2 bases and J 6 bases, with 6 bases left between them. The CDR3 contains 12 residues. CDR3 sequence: CASSERADTQYF. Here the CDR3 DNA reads TGCGCCAGCAGTGAGAGGGCGGATACGCAGTATTTT.

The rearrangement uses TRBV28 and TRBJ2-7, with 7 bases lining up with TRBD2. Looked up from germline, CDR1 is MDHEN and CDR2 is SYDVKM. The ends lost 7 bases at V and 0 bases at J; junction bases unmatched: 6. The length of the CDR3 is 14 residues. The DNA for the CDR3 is TGTGCCAGCACCTCGGGAGGAAGCTCCTACGAGCAGTACTTC. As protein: CASTSGGSSYEQYF. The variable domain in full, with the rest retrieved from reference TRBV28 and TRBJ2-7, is DVKVTQSSRYLVKRTGEKVFLECVQDMDHENMFWYRQDPGLGLRLIYFSYDVKMKEKGDIPEGYSVSREKKERFSLILESASTNQTSMYLCASTSGGSSYEQYFGPGTRLTVT.

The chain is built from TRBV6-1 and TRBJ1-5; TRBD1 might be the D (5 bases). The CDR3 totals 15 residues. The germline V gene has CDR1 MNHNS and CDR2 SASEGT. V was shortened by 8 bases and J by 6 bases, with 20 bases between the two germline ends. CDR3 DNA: TGTGCCAGCGAAAGATATATAGCAGGGAGTCAGCCCCAGCATTTT. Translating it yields CASERYIAGSQPQHF.

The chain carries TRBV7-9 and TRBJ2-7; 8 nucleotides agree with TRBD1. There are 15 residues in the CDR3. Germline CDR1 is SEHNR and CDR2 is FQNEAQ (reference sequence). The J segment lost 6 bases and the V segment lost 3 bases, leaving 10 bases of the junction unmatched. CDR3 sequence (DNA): TGTGCCAGCAGCTTCAGAACAGGGGGGTCCCTCGAGCAGTACTTC. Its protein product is CASSFRTGGSLEQYF.

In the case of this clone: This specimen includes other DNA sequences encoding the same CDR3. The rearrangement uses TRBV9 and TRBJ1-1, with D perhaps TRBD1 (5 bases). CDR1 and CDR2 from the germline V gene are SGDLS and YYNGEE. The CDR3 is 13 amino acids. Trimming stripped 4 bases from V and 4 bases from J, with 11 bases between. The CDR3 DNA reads TGTGCCAGCAGCTTGGGGGGGGGCACTGAAGCTTTCTTT. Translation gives CASSLGGGTEAFF.

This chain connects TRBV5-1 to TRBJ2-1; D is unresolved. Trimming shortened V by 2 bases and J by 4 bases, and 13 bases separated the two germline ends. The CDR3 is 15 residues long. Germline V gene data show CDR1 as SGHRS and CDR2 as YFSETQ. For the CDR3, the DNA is TGCGCCAGCAGCTTCGGGTCTGGGTCTTACAATGAGCAGTTCTTC. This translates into CASSFGSGSYNEQFF.

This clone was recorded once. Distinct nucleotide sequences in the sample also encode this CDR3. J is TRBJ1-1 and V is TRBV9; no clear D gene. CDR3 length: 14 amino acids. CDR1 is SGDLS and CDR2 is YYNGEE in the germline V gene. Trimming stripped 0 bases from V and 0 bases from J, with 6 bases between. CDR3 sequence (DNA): TGTGCCAGCAGCGTAGGTACTATGAACACTGAAGCTTTCTTT. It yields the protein CASSVGTMNTEAFF.

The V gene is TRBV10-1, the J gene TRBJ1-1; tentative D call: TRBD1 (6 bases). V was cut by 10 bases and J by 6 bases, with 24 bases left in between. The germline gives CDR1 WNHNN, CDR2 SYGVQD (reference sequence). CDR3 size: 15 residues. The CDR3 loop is CAKQTPGGAVPEAFF. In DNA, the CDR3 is TGCGCCAAACAAACTCCCGGGGGCGCGGTACCTGAAGCTTTCTTT.

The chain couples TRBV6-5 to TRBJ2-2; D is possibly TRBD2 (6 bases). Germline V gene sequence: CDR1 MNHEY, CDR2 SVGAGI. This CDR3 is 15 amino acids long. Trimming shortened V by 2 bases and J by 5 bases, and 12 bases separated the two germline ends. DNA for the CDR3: TGTGCCAGCAGTTACAGGGGTCGGGGGACCGGGGAGCTGTTTTTT. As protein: CASSYRGRGTGELFF.

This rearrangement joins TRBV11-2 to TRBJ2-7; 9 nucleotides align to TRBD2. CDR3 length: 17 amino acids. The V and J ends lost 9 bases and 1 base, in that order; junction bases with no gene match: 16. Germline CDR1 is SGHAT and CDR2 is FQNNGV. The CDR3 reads CARPTPGLAGISYEQYF. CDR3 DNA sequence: TGTGCCAGGCCGACACCGGGTCTAGCGGGGATTTCCTACGAGCAGTACTTC. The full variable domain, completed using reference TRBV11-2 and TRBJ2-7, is EAGVAQSPRYKIIEKRQSVAFWCNPISGHATLYWYQQILGQGPKLLIQFQNNGVVDDSQLPKDRFSAERLKGVDSTLKIQPAKLEDSAVYLCARPTPGLAGISYEQYFGPGTRLTVT.

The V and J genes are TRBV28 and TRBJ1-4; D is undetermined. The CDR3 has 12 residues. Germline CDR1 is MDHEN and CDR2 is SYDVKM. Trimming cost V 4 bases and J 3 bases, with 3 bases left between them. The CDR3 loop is CASSWANEKLFF. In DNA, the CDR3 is TGTGCCAGCAGTTGGGCTAATGAAAAACTGTTTTTT.

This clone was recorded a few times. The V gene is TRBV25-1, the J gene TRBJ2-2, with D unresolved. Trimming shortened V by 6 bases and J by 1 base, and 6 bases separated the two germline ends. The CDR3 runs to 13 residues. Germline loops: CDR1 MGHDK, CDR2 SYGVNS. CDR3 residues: CASSVKNTGELFF. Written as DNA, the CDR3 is TGTGCCAGCAGCGTAAAGAACACCGGGGAGCTGTTTTTT.

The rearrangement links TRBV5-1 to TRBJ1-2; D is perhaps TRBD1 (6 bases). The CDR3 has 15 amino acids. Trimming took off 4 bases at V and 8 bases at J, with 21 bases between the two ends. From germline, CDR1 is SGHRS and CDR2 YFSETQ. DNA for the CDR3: TGCGCCAGCAGCGCACCGGGACAACCTACCTTCGGCTACACCTTC. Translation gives CASSAPGQPTFGYTF.

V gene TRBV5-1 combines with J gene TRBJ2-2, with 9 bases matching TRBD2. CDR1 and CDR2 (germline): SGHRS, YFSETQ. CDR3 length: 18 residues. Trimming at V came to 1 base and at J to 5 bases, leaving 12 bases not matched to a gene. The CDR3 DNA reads TGCGCCAGCAGCTTGTTGATAGCGGGAGCCGGGGGGACCGGGGAGCTGTTTTTT. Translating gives CASSLLIAGAGGTGELFF.

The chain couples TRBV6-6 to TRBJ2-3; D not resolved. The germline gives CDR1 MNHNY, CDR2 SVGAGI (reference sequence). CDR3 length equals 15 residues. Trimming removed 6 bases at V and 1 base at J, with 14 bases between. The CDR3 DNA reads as TGTGCCAGCAGCCGACTGGCGTTTGGCACAGATACGCAGTATTTT. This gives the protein CASSRLAFGTDTQYF.

The CDR3: CASSSRAAYEQYF. CDR3 coding DNA: TGTGCCAGCAGTTCCCGGGCCGCCTACGAGCAGTACTTC. This chain joins TRBV6-5 and TRBJ2-7, with D uncertain. V shed 4 bases and J shed 2 bases, with 9 bases lying between them. Germline CDR1 is MNHEY and CDR2 is SVGAGI. CDR3 length: 13 amino acids.